The clone carrying this T cell receptor (beta chain) turned up a few times. Its antigen is not known. The junction does not match germline at one end; this may be a read error. The data derive from a study of T cells in Graves' hyperthyroidism and ophthalmopathy. Findings and limits, study-wide: In the blood, most expanded thyroid clonotypes above 0.001 appeared as well.

Germline V gives CDR1 MNHNS, CDR2 SASEGT. The CDR3 sequence is 19 residues long. TCR beta CDR3 regions were amplified from RNA transcripts. The study used the HTBI primer set for a first-round RT-PCR of the TCR CDR3. TCRdb analysed the multiplex PCR reads with MiXCR anew, one entry per CDR3 protein. The top ten hold about 3.5% of the sample, which has hundreds of thousands of distinct CDR3 sequences, approximately 20% seen once. This chain connects TRBV6-1 to TRBJ2-4; D gene ambiguous. This TCR was recovered from a woman between 18 and 30 years old with Graves' hyperthyroidism. Sequencing was done on a sample of blood. The CDR3 here is CASRHRIRTDDIAKNIKYF. The CDR3 bases are TGTGCCAGCAGACATCGGATCCGGACGGACGATATAGCCAAAAACATTAAGTACTTC.